The 21 T cell receptor beta chains given below trace back to one sample, sequenced in a study of cytomegalovirus exposure and HLA in healthy donors. PCR amplification relied on 60 Vbeta primers (plus 13 Jbeta primers). Produced via immunoSEQ multiplex PCR; TCRdb's table is partial and in-frame only. This sample has roughly 150,000 clones, with approximately 82% found just once. Input material: PBMCs. These receptors originate from a male donor in good health and CMV-seronegative.

This clone was seen just once. V is TRBV28 and J is TRBJ2-7; D possibly corresponds to TRBD1 (6 bases). The germline CDR1 and CDR2 sequences are MDHEN and SYDVKM. V was trimmed by 3 bases and J by 6 bases, leaving 15 bases between them. This CDR3 comprises 14 residues. CDR3 protein: CASSLSMQGSEQYF. The CDR3 DNA reads as TGTGCCAGCAGTTTGTCCATGCAGGGGAGCGAGCAGTACTTC.

The chain carries TRBV19 and TRBJ2-3; 12 nucleotides align to TRBD2. This CDR3 region has 14 residues. V dropped 9 bases and J dropped 0; count of bases not matched to a gene: 1. CDR1 and CDR2 (germline): LNHDA, SQIVND (reference sequence). The CDR3 region has the DNA TGTGCCAGCGGGACTAGCGGGAGCACAGATACGCAGTATTTT. Amino acid sequence: CASGTSGSTDTQYF.

The sample holds a few counts of this clone. V gene TRBV19 combines with J gene TRBJ2-7, with 9 positions matching TRBD1. Germline loops: CDR1 LNHDA, CDR2 SQIVND (reference sequence). J gave up 2 bases and V 4 bases, and 6 bases lay outside the gene matches. This CDR3 is 15 amino acids long. The CDR3 sequence: CASSKGTGSTYEQYF. CDR3 in DNA: TGTGCCAGTAGTAAAGGGACAGGGAGCACCTACGAGCAGTACTTC.

In this sample, this clone turned up a few times. The V call is TRBV7-2, the J call TRBJ2-7, with unresolved D. This CDR3 contains 13 residues. V was shortened by 2 bases and J by 4 bases, with 9 bases between the two germline ends. Germline CDR1 reads SGHTA; CDR2 reads FQGNSA. CDR3 bases: TGTGCCAGCAGCTTACCCAGGCGATACGAGCAGTACTTC. This translates into CASSLPRRYEQYF.

V and J are TRBV7-9 and TRBJ2-1; 13 positions agree with TRBD2. Trimming at V came to 5 bases and at J to 7 bases, leaving 8 bases not matched to a gene. Germline V CDR1 and CDR2: SEHNR, FQNEAQ (reference sequence). The CDR3 has 16 amino acids. The CDR3 bases are TGTGCCAGCAGCCCTCCGCGACTAGCGGGAGGTAATGAGCAGTTCTTC. It translates to CASSPPRLAGGNEQFF.

V gene TRBV7-8 combines with J gene TRBJ1-4; 8 positions match TRBD1. The CDR3 length is 16 residues. Trimming at V came to 5 bases and at J to 7 bases, leaving 12 bases not matched to a gene. Germline V gene lookup returns CDR1 SGHVS and CDR2 FQNEAQ. The CDR3 reads CASSARGGQGGEKLFF. Here the CDR3 DNA reads TGTGCCAGCAGCGCCCGCGGCGGACAGGGAGGTGAAAAACTGTTTTTT.

This clone has just a few counts. The V gene is TRBV14, the J gene TRBJ1-5; D may be TRBD1 (6 bases). The V end was cut by 1 base, the J end by 2 bases, with 15 bases between. This CDR3 spans 17 amino acids. In germline, CDR1 is SGHDN, CDR2 FVKESK. The CDR3 DNA sequence: TGTGCCAGCAGCCAAGGTTCAGGGGCGGGGGGCAATCAGCCCCAGCATTTT. Amino acids: CASSQGSGAGGNQPQHF.

In this sample, this clone is medium-sized. The V call is TRBV7-2, the J call TRBJ2-2, with a tentative D call TRBD1 (6 bases). The ends were cut back, 3 bases at V and 3 bases at J, with 14 bases in the middle. This CDR3 has 16 residues. Looked up from germline, CDR1 is SGHTA and CDR2 is FQGNSA. CDR3 sequence reads: CASSFIRGAYTGELFF. CDR3 in DNA: TGTGCCAGCAGCTTTATCAGGGGCGCCTACACCGGGGAGCTGTTTTTT.

The rearrangement links TRBV19 to TRBJ1-2; 8 bases fit TRBD1. V lost 6 bases and J lost 0; bases outside the gene matches: 6. The CDR3 loop spans 15 amino acids. Germline CDR1 is LNHDA and CDR2 is SQIVND (reference sequence). The CDR3 reads CASSRQGMANYGYTF. The DNA for the CDR3 is TGTGCCAGTAGCCGACAGGGGATGGCTAACTATGGCTACACCTTC.

In DNA form, the CDR3 reads TGTGCCAGCAGTCGGGAAGAAGCTTTCTTT. This sequence encodes CASSREEAFF. The V gene is TRBV6-6, the J gene TRBJ1-1, with D uncertain. CDR3 size: 10 residues. Per the germline V gene, CDR1 is MNHNY and CDR2 is SVGAGI (reference sequence). The ends were cut back, 5 bases at V and 8 bases at J, with 6 bases in the middle.

V is TRBV7-9 and J is TRBJ2-3, with D maybe TRBD2 (5 bases). CDR1 is SEHNR and CDR2 is FQNEAQ in the germline V gene (reference sequence). V lost 4 bases, J lost 0 bases, and 11 bases lay in between. The CDR3 totals 15 residues. The CDR3 loop reads CASSSSGGSTDTQYF. CDR3 sequence (DNA): TGTGCCAGCAGCTCTTCGGGCGGGAGCACAGATACGCAGTATTTT.

This rearrangement joins TRBV2 to TRBJ1-5; the match to TRBD1 covers 7 bases. The CDR3 is made up of 17 amino acids. CDR1 and CDR2 from the germline V gene are SNHLY and FYNNEI. The junction had 11 bases not matched to a gene; V was cut back by 3 bases and J by 3 bases. CDR3 sequence (DNA): TGTGCCAGCAGTGACCCGCGGACAGGATACCTCAATCAGCCCCAGCATTTT. Translation: CASSDPRTGYLNQPQHF.

The J gene is TRBJ1-5, the V gene TRBV28; a possible D gene is TRBD1 (6 bases). In germline, CDR1 is MDHEN, CDR2 SYDVKM. This CDR3 has 13 amino acids. V was cut by 6 bases and J by 5 bases, with 11 bases left in between. CDR3 nucleotide sequence: TGTGCCAGCAGCCCCGGGGGGCATCAGCCCCAGCATTTT. This gives the protein CASSPGGHQPQHF.

The J gene is TRBJ1-6, the V gene TRBV12-5; weak D call: TRBD1 (5 bases). The V gene's germline CDR1 is LGHNT and CDR2 FRNRAP. V was shortened by 5 bases and J by 9 bases, with 17 bases between the two germline ends. The CDR3 is 15 amino acids. Written as DNA, the CDR3 is TGTGCTAGTGGTCCTCCGGGGGGGTTTCGTTCACCCCTCCACTTT. Amino acids: CASGPPGGFRSPLHF.

The V gene is TRBV6-1, the J gene TRBJ1-2; D may be TRBD1 (6 bases). Germline CDR1 and CDR2: MNHNS and SASEGT. The CDR3 length is 15 residues. V shed 7 bases and J shed 2 bases, with 17 bases lying between them. The DNA of the CDR3 is TGTGCCAGCACCTACCCGGGACACCTCAACTATGGCTACACCTTC. Amino acids: CASTYPGHLNYGYTF.

J is TRBJ1-5 and V is TRBV5-1; no clear D. Germline lookup yields CDR1 SGHRS and CDR2 YFSETQ. This CDR3 spans 15 amino acids. Between the trimmed V and J ends, which lost 0 bases and 4 bases, there was a span of 11 bases. CDR3 sequence reads: CASSLDGEVNQPQHF. The CDR3 DNA reads as TGCGCCAGCAGCTTGGACGGGGAGGTTAATCAGCCCCAGCATTTT.

This chain links TRBV5-1 with TRBJ1-1, with 8 bases lining up with TRBD1. CDR3 length: 16 amino acids. The trim removed 3 bases at V and 6 bases at J, leaving 13 bases unmatched. Germline CDR1 SGHRS, CDR2 YFSETQ. Written as DNA, the CDR3 is TGCGCCAGCAGCTGGGGCCCCGGGACAGGTAACTCTGAAGCTTTCTTT. Its protein product is CASSWGPGTGNSEAFF. Combining the CDR3 with reference TRBV5-1 and TRBJ1-1 gives the whole variable domain KAGVTQTPRYLIKTRGQQVTLSCSPISGHRSVSWYQQTPGQGLQFLFEYFSETQRNKGNFPGRFSGRQFSNSRSEMNVSTLELGDSALYLCASSWGPGTGNSEAFFGQGTRLTVV.

This sequence joins TRBV7-2 and TRBJ1-1, with TRBD1 identical over 9 bases. This CDR3 has 16 amino acids. Germline V CDR1 and CDR2: SGHTA, FQGNSA. After removal of 4 bases from V and 4 bases from J, the junction contained 10 bases not matched to a gene. For the CDR3, the DNA is TGTGCCAGCAGCTCCCGAGACAGGGGGTTTGGCACTGAAGCTTTCTTT. Translation: CASSSRDRGFGTEAFF.

This chain uses TRBV5-1 with TRBJ2-1; 8 bases line up with TRBD2. Germline-derived CDR1 and CDR2 are SGHRS and YFSETQ. Unmatched junction bases numbered 8, after V lost 4 bases and J lost 8 bases. CDR3 length equals 14 residues. The CDR3 DNA is TGCGCCAGCAGCCTCGGGACTAGTGTCGATGAGCAGTTCTTC. Its translation: CASSLGTSVDEQFF.

V is TRBV5-1 and J is TRBJ1-1; tentative D call: TRBD1 (6 bases). CDR1 is SGHRS, CDR2 YFSETQ, per germline. The V end was cut by 5 bases, the J end by 1 base, with 9 bases between. There are 13 residues in the CDR3. CDR3 bases: TGCGCCAGCAGAACAGGGCAGAACACTGAAGCTTTCTTT. It is translated as CASRTGQNTEAFF.

This chain joins TRBV5-8 and TRBJ2-5; TRBD1 matches at 7 bases. Germline values: CDR1 SGHTS, CDR2 YDEGEE. Trimming at V came to 3 bases and at J to 1 base, leaving 3 bases not matched to a gene. The CDR3 loop spans 14 amino acids. CDR3 in DNA: TGTGCCAGCAGCTCCGGACAGGTCCAAGAGACCCAGTACTTC. Its translation is CASSSGQVQETQYF.